This is a list of T cell receptor beta chains from one sample in a study of vaccination and CD4 T cells after COVID-19. Their antigens are not known. Via MiXCR, TCRdb re-called the PCR reads, giving one row per CDR3 protein. The sample has more than 13,000 distinct CDR3 sequences; about a fifth are singletons. The sample in question was CD4+ T cells from blood, cultured in vitro, obtained before SARS-CoV-2 vaccination. These receptors were taken from a human donor who received a COVID-19 vaccine. Each CDR3 is given with its conserved first and last residue. Fields, in order: V gene, J gene, CDR3 protein.

V: TRBV20-1
J: TRBJ1-1
CDR3: CSAREEAINTEAFF

V: TRBV7-8
J: TRBJ2-5
CDR3: CASSQKWATRETQYF

V: TRBV24-1
J: TRBJ2-1
CDR3: CATSDQGTSGGARWNEQFF

V: TRBV18
J: TRBJ1-2
CDR3: CASSPSSGDLNYGYTF

V: TRBV30
J: TRBJ2-2
CDR3: CAWSEDRGTGELFF

V: TRBV28
J: TRBJ1-4
CDR3: CASSLGGSGTNEKLFF

V: TRBV14
J: TRBJ1-1
CDR3: CASSQDLGDVAFF

V: TRBV12-3/TRBV12-4
J: TRBJ2-1
CDR3: CASIPGGRGNEQFF

V: TRBV7-9
J: TRBJ2-3
CDR3: CASSRRTSGGAGDTQYF

V: TRBV6-2/TRBV6-3
J: TRBJ2-7
CDR3: CASGRGAYEQYF

V: TRBV6-5
J: TRBJ2-2
CDR3: CASSYPDIGELFF

V: TRBV25-1
J: TRBJ2-5
CDR3: CASRTVGETQYF

V: TRBV30
J: TRBJ1-5
CDR3: CASQGQGNQPQHF

V: TRBV5-1
J: TRBJ1-5
CDR3: CASRKSDNQPQHF

V: TRBV7-3
J: TRBJ1-1
CDR3: CASSPTEMNTEAFF

V: TRBV19
J: TRBJ2-3
CDR3: CASARGRDGLQYF

V: TRBV19
J: TRBJ1-1
CDR3: CASSIGQGTEAFF

V: TRBV7-3
J: TRBJ2-1
CDR3: CASSLTGRINEQFF

V: TRBV25-1
J: TRBJ1-4
CDR3: CASSEGEREKLFF

V: TRBV5-1
J: TRBJ1-1
CDR3: CASSEQLNTEAFF

V: TRBV24-1
J: TRBJ2-7
CDR3: CATREGTYRSLEQYF

V: TRBV6-1
J: TRBJ1-5
CDR3: CASTGLRGTGNQPQHF

V: TRBV24-1
J: TRBJ2-1
CDR3: CATSTSRVDNNEQFF

V: TRBV19
J: TRBJ2-7
CDR3: CASSIDGDSYEQYF

V: TRBV29-1
J: TRBJ2-1
CDR3: CSGRQGAGNEQFF

V: TRBV12-3/TRBV12-4
J: TRBJ2-3
CDR3: CASSGTSGEGDTQYF

V: TRBV19
J: TRBJ2-7
CDR3: CASRRTGSSYEQCF

V: TRBV5-1
J: TRBJ1-6
CDR3: CASSIGPYSYNSPLHF

V: TRBV20-1
J: TRBJ2-5
CDR3: CSADTGVGETQYF

V: TRBV2
J: TRBJ1-2
CDR3: CASSDSRDRGLRAYGYTF

V: TRBV7-9
J: TRBJ1-4
CDR3: CAGSSELHEKLFF

V: TRBV5-1
J: TRBJ2-3
CDR3: CASRFQGSVDTQYF

V: TRBV18
J: TRBJ2-3
CDR3: CASSPIGGRGDTQYF

V: TRBV19
J: TRBJ2-5
CDR3: CASSIVPFGDNHQETQYF

V: TRBV10-3
J: TRBJ2-5
CDR3: CAISLRGHQETQYF

V: TRBV5-1
J: TRBJ1-2
CDR3: CASSLGRGRDANYGYTF

V: TRBV5-1
J: TRBJ1-2
CDR3: CASSLGTGGGYGYTF

V: TRBV12-5
J: TRBJ2-3
CDR3: CASGYGTGNTDTQYF

V: TRBV6-1
J: TRBJ1-6
CDR3: CASSSLGGSPLHF

V: TRBV10-3
J: TRBJ2-7
CDR3: CAISALGEQYF

V: TRBV6-5
J: TRBJ1-4
CDR3: CASSYSTGRNEKLFF

V: TRBV7-9
J: TRBJ2-5
CDR3: CASSDSQGQGALTQYF